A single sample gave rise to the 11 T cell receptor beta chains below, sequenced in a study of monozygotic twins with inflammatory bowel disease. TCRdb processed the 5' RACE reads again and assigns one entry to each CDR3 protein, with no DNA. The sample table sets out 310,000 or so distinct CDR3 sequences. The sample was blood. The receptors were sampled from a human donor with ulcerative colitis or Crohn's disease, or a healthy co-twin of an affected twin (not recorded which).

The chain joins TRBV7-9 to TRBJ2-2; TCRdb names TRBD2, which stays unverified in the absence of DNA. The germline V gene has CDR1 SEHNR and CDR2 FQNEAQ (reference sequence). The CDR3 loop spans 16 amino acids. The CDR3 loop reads CASPRTSGRYSGELFF.

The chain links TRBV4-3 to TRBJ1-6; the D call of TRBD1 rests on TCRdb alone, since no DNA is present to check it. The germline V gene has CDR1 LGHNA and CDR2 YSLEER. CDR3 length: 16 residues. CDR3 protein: CASSQDPGTGNSPLHF.

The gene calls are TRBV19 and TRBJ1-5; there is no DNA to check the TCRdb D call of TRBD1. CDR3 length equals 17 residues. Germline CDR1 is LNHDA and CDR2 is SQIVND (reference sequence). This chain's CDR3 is CASSSTGTPTENQPQHF.

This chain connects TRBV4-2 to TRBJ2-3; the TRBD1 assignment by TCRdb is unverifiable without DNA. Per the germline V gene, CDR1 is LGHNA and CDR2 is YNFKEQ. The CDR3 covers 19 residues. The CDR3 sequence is CASSQVGTGGVSSADTQYF.

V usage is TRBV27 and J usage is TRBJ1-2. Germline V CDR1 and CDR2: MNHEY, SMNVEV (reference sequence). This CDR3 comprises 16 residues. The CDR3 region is CASSPTVSLPNYGYTF.

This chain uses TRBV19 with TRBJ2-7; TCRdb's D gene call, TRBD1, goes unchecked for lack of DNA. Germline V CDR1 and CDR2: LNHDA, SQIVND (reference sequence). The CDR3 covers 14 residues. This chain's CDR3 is CASRSDKVSYEQYF. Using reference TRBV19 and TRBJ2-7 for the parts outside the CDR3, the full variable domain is DGGITQSPKYLFRKEGQNVTLSCEQNLNHDAMYWYRQDPGQGLRLIYYSQIVNDFQKGDIAEGYSVSREKKESFPLTVTSAQKNPTAFYLCASRSDKVSYEQYFGPGTRLTVT.

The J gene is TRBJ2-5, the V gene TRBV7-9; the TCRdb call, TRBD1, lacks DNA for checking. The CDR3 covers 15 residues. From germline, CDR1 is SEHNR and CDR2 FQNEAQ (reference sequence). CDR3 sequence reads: CASSLPLTAKETQYF. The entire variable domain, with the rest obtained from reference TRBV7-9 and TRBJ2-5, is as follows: DTGVSQNPRHKITKRGQNVTFRCDPISEHNRLYWYRQTLGQGPEFLTYFQNEAQLEKSRLLSDRFSAERPKGSFSTLEIQRTEQGDSAMYLCASSLPLTAKETQYFGPGTRLLVL.

The CDR3 here is CSARSGTEYNEQFF. The rearrangement links TRBV20-1 to TRBJ2-1; TCRdb gives TRBD1 as the D gene, but with no DNA this cannot be confirmed. The CDR3 is 14 amino acids. Germline lookup yields CDR1 DFQATT and CDR2 SNEGSKA (reference sequence).

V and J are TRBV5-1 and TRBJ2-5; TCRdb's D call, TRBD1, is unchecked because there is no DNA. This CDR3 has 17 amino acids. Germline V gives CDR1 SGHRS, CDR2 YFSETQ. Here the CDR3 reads CASSRRGTNDGKETQYF.

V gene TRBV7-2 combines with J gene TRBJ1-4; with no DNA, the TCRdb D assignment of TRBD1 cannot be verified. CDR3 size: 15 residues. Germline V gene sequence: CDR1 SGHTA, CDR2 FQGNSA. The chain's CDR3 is CASSRDPGANEKLFF.

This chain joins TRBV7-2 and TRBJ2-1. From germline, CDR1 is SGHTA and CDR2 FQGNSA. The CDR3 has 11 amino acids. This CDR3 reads CASSLRYEQFF.